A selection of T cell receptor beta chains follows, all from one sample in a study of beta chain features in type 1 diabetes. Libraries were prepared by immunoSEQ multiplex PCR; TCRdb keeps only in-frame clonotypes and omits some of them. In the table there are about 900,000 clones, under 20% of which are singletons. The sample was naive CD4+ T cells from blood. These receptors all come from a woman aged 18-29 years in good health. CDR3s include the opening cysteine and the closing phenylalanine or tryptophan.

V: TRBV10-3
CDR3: CAISVGLATYNEQFF

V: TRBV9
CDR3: CASSVTGGALQPQHF

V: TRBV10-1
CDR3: CATQGDQWETQYF

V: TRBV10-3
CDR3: CAISEKLGYTF

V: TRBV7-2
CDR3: CASSGNVAGELSSYNEQFF

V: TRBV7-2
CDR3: CASSPGRVGNQPQHF

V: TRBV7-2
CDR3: CASSGQQGASYNEQFF

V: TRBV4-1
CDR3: CASSQVSRNPGRGELFF

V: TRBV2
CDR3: CASGWTSGRGRYSTDTQYF

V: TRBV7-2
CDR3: CASSQWRDTDTQYF

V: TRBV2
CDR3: CASSGDRDDQPQHF

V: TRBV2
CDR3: CASNIDRGSAQYF

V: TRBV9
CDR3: CASSVGIGANYGYTF

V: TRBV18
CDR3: CASSPGNQPQHF

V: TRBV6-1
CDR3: CASSQLALAETQYF

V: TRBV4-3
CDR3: CASSQVASGSFSYEQYF

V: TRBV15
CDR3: CATRNGTLNEKLFF

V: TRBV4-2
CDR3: CASRPGTGVETQYF

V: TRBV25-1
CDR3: CASSDRFRKKLFF

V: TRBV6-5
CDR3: CASSYSVQSSYEQYF

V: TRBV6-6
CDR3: CASSHPSTPGDGYTF

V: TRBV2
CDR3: CASRGEGPQHF

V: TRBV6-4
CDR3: CASSQDRNTEAFF

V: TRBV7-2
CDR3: CASEERAAYNEQFF

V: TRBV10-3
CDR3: CASLPGARGDEQFF

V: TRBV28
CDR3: CASNGLGQPQHF

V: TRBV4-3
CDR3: CASSQDLAAQDTGELFF

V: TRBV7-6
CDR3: CASSLGVPPYNEQFF

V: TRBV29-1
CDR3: CSVFSSGANVLTF

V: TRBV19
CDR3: CASSPGVRNEKLFF

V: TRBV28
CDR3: CASSPGGRETQYF

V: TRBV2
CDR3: CASSPQGANGYTF

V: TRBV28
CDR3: CASSFPGPERYNEQFF

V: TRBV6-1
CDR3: CASSEAGTGTYEQYF

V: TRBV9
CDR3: CASSVSGRETQYF

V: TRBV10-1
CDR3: CASSESMNTEAFF

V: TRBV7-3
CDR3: CASSLSSGQETQYF

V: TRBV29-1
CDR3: CSVEQTGGLRDTQYF

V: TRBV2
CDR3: CASSEAFGSLNQPQHF

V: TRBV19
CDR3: CASSIQGTNIQYF

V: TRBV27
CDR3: CASSLWGGLVSVPETQYF

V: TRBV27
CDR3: CASRSQGQEQYF

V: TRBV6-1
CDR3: CAIRTSYNEQFF

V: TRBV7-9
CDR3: CASKGTGEETQYF

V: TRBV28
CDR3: CASRSPGDQETQYF

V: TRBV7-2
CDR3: CASSVHQGFGGTGELFF

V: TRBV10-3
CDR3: CAISESTGTTGLGEQYF

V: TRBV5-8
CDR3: CASSSGVSF

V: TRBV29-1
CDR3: CSVGAGQETQYF

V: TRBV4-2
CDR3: CASSQEARAFLIDTQYF

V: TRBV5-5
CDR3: CASSPAQGAVTYEQYF

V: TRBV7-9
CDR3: CASSLRGRSYNEQFF

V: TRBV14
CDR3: CASSPRVSDTQYF

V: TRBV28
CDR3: CATLGASLAKNIQYF

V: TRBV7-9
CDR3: CASSSREVGYTF

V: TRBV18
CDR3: CASSPWTGGAQGYTF

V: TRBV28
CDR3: CASRGQGAGGYTF